A selection of T cell receptor beta chains follows, all from one sample in a study of CD8+ T cells in alopecia areata. The assay was immunoSEQ multiplex PCR, and TCRdb's table has in-frame clones only and misses some. The data show some 190,000 clones, around 51% seen once. The sample was CD8+ T cells sorted from blood, taken at approximately week 51, from a patient treated with tofacitinib. The receptor source for this set is a human donor with alopecia areata. Both conserved end residues are part of each CDR3. Fields, in order: clone size, J gene, D gene, V gene, CDR3 protein, CDR3 DNA. A D gene is named only where the DNA matches it firmly. Rows give clone size only sometimes, using once, few, many, or a class for an expanded clone.

-	TRBJ2-5	-	TRBV4-2	CASSPTTGEETQYF	TGTGCCAGCAGCCCCACCACCGGGGAGGAGACCCAGTACTTC
-	TRBJ1-1	-	TRBV5-1	CASSLVSREGTEAFF	TGCGCCAGCAGCTTGGTAAGCCGGGAAGGGACTGAAGCTTTCTTT
few	TRBJ2-3	-	TRBV7-8	CASSLSGGQYF	TGTGCCAGCAGCCTCTCTGGGGGCCAGTATTTT
-	TRBJ1-1	TRBD1	TRBV6-5	CASSYSAGGNTEAFF	TGTGCCAGCAGTTACTCGGCAGGGGGGAACACTGAAGCTTTCTTT
-	TRBJ2-7	-	TRBV5-1	CASSLEQRPSYEQYF	TGCGCCAGCAGCTTGGAACAGAGACCCTCCTACGAGCAGTACTTC
-	TRBJ2-7	TRBD1	TRBV29-1	CSTMTGPDYEQYF	TGCAGCACCATGACAGGGCCCGACTACGAGCAGTACTTC
-	TRBJ1-6	-	TRBV5-6	CASSLGGEGSPLHF	TGTGCCAGCAGCTTGGGAGGGGAGGGTTCACCCCTCCACTTT
few	TRBJ1-2	TRBD1	TRBV7-9	CASSLRQGAPDGYTF	TGTGCCAGCAGCTTAAGGCAGGGGGCTCCAGATGGCTACACCTTC
-	TRBJ2-7	-	TRBV7-8	CASSFLRGLREQYF	TGTGCCAGCAGCTTTCTGCGGGGGCTTCGCGAGCAGTACTTC
-	TRBJ1-5	-	TRBV30	CAWSRGGWGQPQHF	TGTGCCTGGAGCCGGGGGGGTTGGGGCCAGCCCCAGCATTTT
-	TRBJ2-1	-	TRBV7-9	CASSLMGEQFF	TGTGCCAGCAGCTTAATGGGTGAGCAGTTCTTC
-	TRBJ2-3	-	TRBV7-3	CASSSLGRVLDTQYF	TGTGCCAGCAGCTCCCTCGGACGGGTCTTGGATACGCAGTATTTT
-	TRBJ1-2	-	TRBV6-6	CASSIQGPLYGYTF	TGTGCCAGCAGTATCCAGGGTCCTCTCTATGGCTACACCTTC
-	TRBJ2-5	-	TRBV6-5	CASSQGETQYF	TGTGCCAGCAGTCAGGGGGAGACCCAGTACTTC
few	TRBJ1-1	TRBD1	TRBV10-3	CAISEAGGTEAFF	TGTGCCATCAGTGAAGCAGGGGGCACTGAAGCTTTCTTT
-	TRBJ2-7	-	TRBV7-9	CASSLGDYEQYF	TGTGCCAGCAGCTTGGGGGACTACGAGCAGTACTTC
-	TRBJ1-1	-	TRBV21-1	CASSKGQGNTEAFF	TGTGCCAGCAGCAAAGGACAGGGGAACACTGAAGCTTTCTTT
-	TRBJ2-3	-	TRBV10-3	CAIRNGVDTQYF	TGTGCCATCAGAAACGGCGTAGATACGCAGTATTTT
-	TRBJ2-1	-	TRBV30	CAWSALGPPGSNEQFF	TGTGCCTGGAGCGCACTCGGGCCCCCGGGGAGCAATGAGCAGTTCTTC
-	TRBJ2-7	-	TRBV6-5	CASSYAGPSYEQYF	TGTGCCAGCAGTTACGCGGGACCCTCCTACGAGCAGTACTTC
once	TRBJ2-7	TRBD1	TRBV9	CASSVMDRPSILEQYF	TGTGCCAGCAGCGTAATGGACAGGCCGAGTATCCTCGAGCAGTACTTC
-	TRBJ1-1	-	TRBV10-2	CASSDGSSHTEAFF	TGCGCCAGCAGTGACGGGAGTTCGCACACTGAAGCTTTCTTT
-	TRBJ1-1	-	TRBV30	CAWNGVGTTEAFF	TGTGCCTGGAATGGAGTAGGGACCACTGAAGCTTTCTTT
-	TRBJ2-1	TRBD2	TRBV30	CAWSVGAGSPNEQFF	TGTGCCTGGAGTGTAGGAGCGGGGAGCCCCAATGAGCAGTTCTTC
-	TRBJ2-1	-	TRBV5-4	CASSWGYNEQFF	TGTGCCAGCAGCTGGGGATACAATGAGCAGTTCTTC
-	TRBJ2-7	-	TRBV10-3	CAIGETPSYEQYF	TGTGCCATCGGGGAGACACCTTCCTACGAGCAGTACTTC
-	TRBJ1-5	-	TRBV30	CAWRDAGNNQPQHF	TGTGCCTGGAGGGACGCTGGGAACAATCAGCCCCAGCATTTT
-	TRBJ2-5	-	TRBV7-8	CASSGIQTQYF	TGTGCCAGCAGTGGCATACAGACCCAGTACTTC
-	TRBJ2-5	TRBD2	TRBV2	CASLPGGGPETQYF	TGTGCCAGCCTACCGGGCGGGGGGCCAGAGACCCAGTACTTC
-	TRBJ1-2	-	TRBV9	CASSVDGNNYGYTF	TGTGCCAGCAGCGTAGATGGGAATAACTATGGCTACACCTTC
-	TRBJ2-7	-	TRBV25-1	CASSVQGEAYEQYF	TGTGCCAGCAGTGTCCAGGGGGAGGCCTACGAGCAGTACTTC
-	TRBJ2-7	TRBD2	TRBV29-1	CSVASGGPSYEQYF	TGCAGCGTTGCTAGCGGGGGGCCCTCCTACGAGCAGTACTTC
-	TRBJ2-7	TRBD1	TRBV7-2	CASSLVLRPGQGPYEQYF	TGTGCCAGCAGCTTAGTCCTTCGGCCGGGACAGGGGCCCTACGAGCAGTACTTC